Below, 23 T cell receptor beta chains from the same sample are listed, as sequenced in a study of blood T cell repertoires in COVID-19. Sequenced by immunoSEQ multiplex PCR; TCRdb stores in-frame clones only, minus some. The repertoire includes approximately 140,000 clones, about 83% of them detected once, and roughly 3.5% sits in the top ten. The source material was PBMCs or T cells enriched from blood (not recorded which). All receptors derive from a woman in her forties or fifties with acute COVID-19.

The CDR3 sequence is CASSQDLESSSYEQYF. In DNA form, the CDR3 reads TGTGCCAGCAGCCAAGATCTGGAATCTAGCTCCTACGAGCAGTACTTC. The V gene is TRBV3-1 (or the pseudogene TRBV3-2), the J gene TRBJ2-7; unclear D gene. CDR1 and CDR2 (germline): LGHDT, YNNKEL (reference sequence). Trimming pared 0 bases from V and 0 bases from J, leaving 12 bases between. CDR3 length: 16 amino acids.

V usage is TRBV23-1 and J usage is TRBJ1-6, with D possibly being TRBD1 (6 bases). TRBV23-1 is an ORF, and what it does is uncertain. V shed 8 bases and J shed 10 bases, with 15 bases lying between them. The CDR3 contains 13 residues. Here the CDR3 reads CASLTGQGSPLHF. Written as DNA, the CDR3 is TGCGCCAGCCTCACAGGGCAAGGCTCACCCCTCCACTTT.

The chain employs TRBV7-2 and TRBJ1-2, with D possibly matching TRBD1 (6 bases). Germline V lookup: CDR1 SGHTA, CDR2 FQGNSA. V gave up 4 bases and J gave up 4 bases, with 16 bases separating them. The CDR3 totals 15 residues. The CDR3 DNA reads as TGTGCCAGCAGCTCTCGGTCCGGGACACTCTATGGCTACACCTTC. As protein: CASSSRSGTLYGYTF.

The chain couples TRBV7-2 to TRBJ2-7; a possible D gene is TRBD1 (6 bases). Germline assignment: CDR1 SGHTA and CDR2 FQGNSA. V lost 2 bases, J lost 3 bases, and 20 bases lay in between. The CDR3 has 17 amino acids. CDR3 sequence: CASSLSLGRTALYEQYF. CDR3 DNA: TGTGCCAGCAGCTTAAGTTTGGGAAGGACAGCCCTCTACGAGCAGTACTTC.

The chain employs TRBV5-4 and TRBJ2-7; TRBD2 matches 9 bases. CDR1 SGHNT and CDR2 YYREEE come from the germline V gene (reference sequence). The junction had 12 bases not matched to a gene; V was cut back by 4 bases and J by 7 bases. CDR3 size: 15 residues. The CDR3 coding sequence is TGTGCCAGCAGCAGTGATAAGCGGGAGGTAGGGGAGCAGTACTTC. Residues: CASSSDKREVGEQYF.

This rearrangement joins TRBV11-2 to TRBJ2-7; 9 nucleotides line up with TRBD2. The CDR3 extends over 14 amino acids. Germline V gene lookup returns CDR1 SGHAT and CDR2 FQNNGV. Unmatched junction bases numbered 2, after V lost 3 bases and J lost 2 bases. The CDR3 loop reads CASSFSGGTYEQYF. The DNA of the CDR3 is TGTGCCAGCAGCTTTAGCGGGGGCACCTACGAGCAGTACTTC.

The rearrangement joins TRBV7-9 to TRBJ1-1; D not resolved. Trimming took 2 bases from V and 11 from J, leaving 9 bases between them. Germline loops: CDR1 SEHNR, CDR2 FQNEAQ (reference sequence). The CDR3 contains 11 residues. This CDR3 reads CASSLLRDAFF. CDR3 coding DNA: TGTGCCAGCAGCTTATTGAGGGATGCTTTCTTT.

This clone has a handful of counts. The rearrangement uses TRBV19 and TRBJ1-4, with D perhaps matching TRBD1 (6 bases). With 5 bases removed from V and 7 bases from J, the gap between germline ends came to 17 bases. CDR1 is LNHDA and CDR2 is SQIVND in the germline V gene (reference sequence). The CDR3 loop spans 15 amino acids. The CDR3 bases are TGTGCCAGTAGTCCCCCGGGGGGCGGTGGTGAAAAACTGTTTTTT. It is translated as CASSPPGGGGEKLFF.

The V call is TRBV27, the J call TRBJ1-2; D remains unclear. Germline values: CDR1 MNHEY, CDR2 SMNVEV (reference sequence). V was pared by 4 bases and J by 7 bases, with 13 bases between. This CDR3 contains 13 residues. The CDR3: CASSWFSLGGYTF. In DNA form, the CDR3 reads TGTGCCAGCAGTTGGTTTAGCTTGGGTGGCTACACCTTC.

The chain is built from TRBV30 and TRBJ1-6; 7 bases are shared with TRBD1. Germline CDR1 GTSNPN, CDR2 SVGIG (reference sequence). The junction had 7 bases not matched to a gene; V was cut back by 1 base and J by 10 bases. The CDR3 loop spans 14 amino acids. The CDR3 is CAWSGQGIRSPLHF. CDR3 DNA sequence: TGTGCCTGGAGTGGACAGGGAATCAGGTCACCCCTCCACTTT.

V and J are TRBV2 and TRBJ2-3; 12 positions match TRBD1. The CDR3 is made up of 17 amino acids. The junction had 13 bases not matched to a gene; V was cut back by 6 bases and J by 6 bases. Germline CDR1 reads SNHLY; CDR2 reads FYNNEI. The CDR3 coding sequence is TGTGCCAGCAGACTGACACCGGGACAGGGGGCGGACGATACGCAGTATTTT. Translation gives CASRLTPGQGADDTQYF.

This clone was seen a few times. The chain carries TRBV5-1 and TRBJ2-2, with 8 bases lining up with TRBD2. Unmatched junction bases numbered 7, after V lost 6 bases and J lost 6 bases. The V gene's germline CDR1 is SGHRS and CDR2 YFSETQ. The CDR3 covers 14 residues. CDR3 nucleotides: TGCGCCAGCAAGGTGGGAGCGGGGGCCGGGGAGCTGTTTTTT. This codes for CASKVGAGAGELFF.

The V and J genes are TRBV27 and TRBJ2-2; 7 bases map to TRBD1. J was trimmed by 3 bases and V by 5 bases; bases with no gene match: 3. The length of the CDR3 is 14 residues. Germline V lookup: CDR1 MNHEY, CDR2 SMNVEV (reference sequence). CDR3 sequence: CASSKGTDTGELFF. In nucleotides, the CDR3 is TGTGCCAGCAGTAAGGGGACAGACACCGGGGAGCTGTTTTTT.

The chain recombines TRBV7-2 with TRBJ2-2; TRBD2 matches 8 bases. The V and J ends lost 3 bases and 3 bases, in that order; junction bases with no gene match: 0. The germline V gene encodes CDR1 SGHTA and CDR2 FQGNSA. The CDR3 sequence is 14 residues long. The CDR3 DNA sequence: TGTGCCAGCAGCTTGCGGGGGGACACCGGGGAGCTGTTTTTT. Translating it yields CASSLRGDTGELFF.

The chain employs TRBV19 and TRBJ2-3; the D gene is possibly TRBD2 (6 bases). Germline CDR1 is LNHDA and CDR2 is SQIVND (reference sequence). The CDR3 has 17 amino acids. V lost 3 bases to trimming and J lost 2 bases, with 18 bases between them. DNA of the CDR3: TGTGCCAGTAGTATTCGGGGGAGAGGGTCTTCCACAGATACGCAGTATTTT. Translating gives CASSIRGRGSSTDTQYF.

The J gene is TRBJ2-7, the V gene TRBV9, with no clear D. This CDR3 spans 15 amino acids. CDR1 SGDLS and CDR2 YYNGEE come from the germline V gene. V was shortened by 4 bases and J by 6 bases, with 20 bases between the two germline ends. In nucleotides, the CDR3 is TGTGCCAGCAGCTCCTCAAGCTATGCACGAGGCGAGCAGTACTTC. This encodes CASSSSSYARGEQYF.

The chain has TRBV7-2 and TRBJ1-2, with TRBD1 as a possible D gene (6 bases). Trimming removed 5 bases at V and 6 bases at J, with 13 bases between. Per germline, CDR1 SGHTA and CDR2 FQGNSA. The CDR3 length is 13 residues. The CDR3 DNA sequence: TGTGCCAGCAGCCCATCGGGGGGCAATGGCTACACCTTC. The encoded protein is CASSPSGGNGYTF.

The gene calls are TRBV27 and TRBJ1-5; D call uncertain. The CDR3 contains 14 residues. Trimming removed 3 bases from V and 0 bases from J, with 6 bases in between. Germline loops: CDR1 MNHEY, CDR2 SMNVEV (reference sequence). The DNA of the CDR3 is TGTGCCAGCAGTTTCTCCTATAGCAATCAGCCCCAGCATTTT. Translation gives CASSFSYSNQPQHF.

This rearrangement joins TRBV4-1 to TRBJ2-7; 7 bases line up with TRBD2. The CDR3 runs 15 residues. Germline-derived CDR1 and CDR2 are MGHRA and YSYEKL. Trimming removed 0 bases from V and 3 bases from J; junction bases left unmatched: 5. The CDR3 spells CASSQDPREGYEQYF. The CDR3 nucleotides read TGCGCCAGCAGCCAAGATCCCAGGGAGGGCTACGAGCAGTACTTC.

The V gene is TRBV19, the J gene TRBJ2-5, with D unresolved. Trimming pared 5 bases from V and 1 base from J, leaving 11 bases between. This CDR3 is 14 amino acids long. Germline V gives CDR1 LNHDA, CDR2 SQIVND (reference sequence). CDR3 sequence (DNA): TGTGCCAGTAGTGCTTCGACACGCCAAGAGACCCAGTACTTC. Translating gives CASSASTRQETQYF.

The rearrangement links TRBV4-3 to TRBJ1-1; D ambiguous. The CDR3 consists of 14 residues. Trimming took 2 bases from V and 4 from J, leaving 11 bases between them. CDR1 LGHNA and CDR2 YSLEER come from the germline V gene. The CDR3 region has the DNA TGCGCCAGCAGCCAACGGGCGGGTACCACTGAAGCTTTCTTT. This encodes CASSQRAGTTEAFF.

This chain joins TRBV4-3 and TRBJ1-5; no firm D call. CDR3 size: 15 residues. V was clipped by 0 bases and J by 1 base, with 7 bases between them. The germline V gene encodes CDR1 LGHNA and CDR2 YSLEER. The CDR3 is CASSQDGESNQPQHF. CDR3 sequence (DNA): TGCGCCAGCAGCCAAGACGGGGAGAGCAATCAGCCCCAGCATTTT.

The chain carries TRBV7-8 and TRBJ2-2; TRBD2 might be the D (6 bases). The germline CDR1 and CDR2 sequences are SGHVS and FQNEAQ. The CDR3 totals 15 residues. The ends were cut back, 1 base at V and 5 bases at J, with 11 bases in the middle. DNA of the CDR3: TGTGCCAGCAGCTTAGAAGGGACTGTTACCGGGGAGCTGTTTTTT. It codes for CASSLEGTVTGELFF.